This T cell receptor beta chain originates from a study of shared clonotypes between healthy human individuals. Study-level information: CD4 naive and memory got three plates each, CD8 naive two, CD8 memory one.

Germline V CDR1 and CDR2: MDHEN, SYDVKM. Trimming took 5 bases from V and 6 from J, leaving 13 bases between them. The CDR3 loop spans 13 amino acids. Profiled with immunoSEQ multiplex PCR; TCRdb holds only in-frame clones, not every one. The table has about 2.1 million clones, approximately 92% seen once; the top ten hold about 1.7%. Findings and limits, study-wide: How much donors shared clonotypes was expected to be affected by sequencing depth. Researchers found naive subsets generally carried larger estimated richness than memory subsets. The small donor group covered limited genetic and exposure diversity.

CD8 cells classed as naive were CD45RO-negative and positively selected for CCR7, excluding terminally differentiated effector memory CD45RA+ cells. The count of this clone is one. What it binds is not known. This TCR was sampled from a man aged 18 to 29 in good health. Some clones in this sample may be carry-over from other donors' samples. The V and J genes are TRBV28 and TRBJ1-1, with D possibly TRBD1 on 6 matching bases. The sequenced sample consisted of naive CD8+ T cells from PBMCs. DNA for the CDR3: TGTGCCAGCAGTATCAGGGGAGGGGCTGAAGCTTTCTTT. Translating gives CASSIRGGAEAFF.